This T cell receptor beta chain appears in the sequencing data of a study of CD8 T cells in ankylosing spondylitis. Study-wide results and limits: Significant enrichment of disease-linked clones was reportedly seen in matched ankylosing spondylitis synovial fluid. Ankylosing spondylitis blood appeared to be characterized by a TCR beta motif of fewer than ten highly homologous variants.

TCRdb reanalysed the 5' RACE reads using MiXCR and keeps one entry per CDR3 protein. The data show about 460,000 distinct CDR3 sequences, 5.3% seen once. Between the trimmed V and J ends, which lost 5 bases and 4 bases, there was a span of 9 bases. The CDR3 spans 12 residues. Ten or more counts support this clonotype. Its antigen is unknown. This rearrangement joins TRBV12-3 or TRBV12-4 to TRBJ2-7; D ambiguous. The sample was blood, either unsorted or a sorted T cell fraction (not recorded which). The TCR comes from a male donor with ankylosing spondylitis. The CDR3 sequence is CASSTRSYEQYF. CDR3 coding DNA: TGTGCCAGCAGTACTCGAAGTTACGAGCAGTACTTC.